This note documents a single T cell receptor beta chain sequence. Its antigen is still unknown. Base qualities are not provided; no much larger clone lies one nucleotide away. Amplification of TCR beta CDR3 regions was carried out from RNA transcripts. The TCR CDR3 was subjected to a first round of RT-PCR using the HTBI primer set and the Qiagen OneStep RT-PCR kit. Libraries were constructed in a second round of multiplex PCR, after which size selection and purification were carried out. Libraries were sequenced paired-end with 100 bp reads on an Illumina HiSeq2000. In the paper's pipeline: SOAPnuke was used to process the raw data, removing reads that contained adapters or uncalled bases, had a mean Phred below 15, or lacked an exact match to the constant primer or identifier. COPE v1.2.5 was used to merge the high-quality paired reads, and each unique nucleotide sequence was defined as a clonotype. Clonotypes were aligned to IMGT TRBV, TRBD and TRBJ reference segments using MiTCR v1.1. Analysis was restricted to V-J combinations with a frequency above 0.0001, which covered roughly 99% of repertoires. A TCS score was defined as the ratio between F50 (clonal expansion) and ExV (chaos), using BLOSUM62-based TCRdist between CDR3 peptides within each V-J. Welch's t-statistics and random forest reduced roughly 540 V-J features to 10 to 15, which were used in a naive Bayes classifier (R e1071). TCRdb passed the public sequencing reads through fastp at Q25 and MiXCR, retaining productive beta sequences. Duplicate CDR3 protein sequences are folded into a single record with the most common DNA and genes. TCRdb's processing, not the authors', yielded these V and J calls. This sample gives approximately 720,000 distinct CDR3 sequences in total; around 19% of them show up just once. Approximately 15% of the sample belongs to the ten largest clones.

The data derive from a study of T cells in Graves' hyperthyroidism and ophthalmopathy (dated by TCRdb to between 2018 and 2020). Background for the entire study: Peripheral blood was collected at initial diagnosis, before any treatment. To identify TCR V-J signatures that set the groups apart, the researchers used a discovery cohort of about a hundred patients, made up of 43 with Graves' ophthalmopathy and around 58 with stable Graves' hyperthyroidism. Prospective prediction of ophthalmopathy was tested in an independent validation cohort consisting of about 19 hyperthyroidism patients and 15 or so patients who later progressed to ophthalmopathy. The 95 to 100 discovery patients were divided at random into training and test sets in a 7:3 ratio. In several Graves' hyperthyroidism patients, the study also compared T-cell repertoires from thyroid tissue with T-cell repertoires from blood. Once sampling was done, hyperthyroidism patients were given methimazole at a starting dose of 30 mg daily, whereas ophthalmopathy patients were given high-dose intravenous methylprednisolone. The paper describes TCR Vbeta CDR3 sequencing of around 130 peripheral blood samples, made up of 43 ophthalmopathy patients, more than 70 hyperthyroidism patients and 17 progressor patients. Findings and caveats that apply to the study as a whole: In cross-validation, a model built on a 13 V-J signature told ophthalmopathy apart from stable hyperthyroidism with approximately 90% sensitivity and roughly 81% specificity, and in testing the same model reached 80%/75%. Most expanded thyroid clonotypes (frequency above 0.001) were also found in blood, which suggests that blood repertoires may mirror thyroid immune responses. No statistical method was used to set the sample size in advance, and investigators knew the group allocation. In validation, progression to ophthalmopathy was predicted by the model with approximately 67% sensitivity and about 72% specificity, a median of about 6 months before onset.

Hyperthyroidism patients were newly diagnosed, with disease duration under 2 months, and aged 18 to 65 years. Patients with uncontrolled infections, other autoimmune diseases, pregnancy or lactation were excluded. Diagnoses were established on the basis of clinical symptoms, serum thyroxine and TRAb, thyroid ultrasound, and orbital computed tomography. Blood from progressor patients was drawn when they were first diagnosed with hyperthyroidism, before any ophthalmopathy symptoms appeared. Ficoll-Paque density gradient centrifugation was used to isolate PBMCs from around 9.1 ml of fresh peripheral blood. Progressor patients were initially diagnosed with Graves' hyperthyroidism and developed ophthalmopathy during follow-up. Total RNA was extracted with Trizol reagent, and quality was checked on an Agilent 2100 Bioanalyzer. The TCR originated in a woman aged 45-59 years with Graves' hyperthyroidism that later progressed to Graves' ophthalmopathy. Input material: blood.

The nucleotides are TGTGCCAGCAGCCAAGATCCAGGACCGAGCTCCTACGAGCAGTACTTC. Translated, this is CASSQDPGPSSYEQYF. The chain is assembled from TRBV3-1 and TRBJ2-7; the D gene is not confidently resolved. Cut back by 0 bases and 0 bases, the V and J ends lie 12 bases apart. CDR1 LGHDT and CDR2 YNNKEL are derived from the germline V gene (reference sequence). Including the terminal cysteine and phenylalanine, the CDR3 comprises 16 residues. The read is trimmed to its CDR3 DNA, 48 bases read in frame from base 1.